These 28 T cell receptor beta chains originate from one sample sequenced in a study of OX40 agonist ivuxolimab in advanced cancers. Libraries were prepared by immunoSEQ multiplex PCR; TCRdb keeps only in-frame clonotypes and omits some of them. The repertoire consists of tens of thousands of clones, with about 78% occurring once and the leading ten covering about 20%. This specimen was CD4+ or CD8+ T cells sorted from blood, taken in a trial of the OX40 agonist ivuxolimab. The receptors shown here come from an adult with an advanced solid tumor such as melanoma, head and neck, liver or kidney cancer.

This clone appeared a few times. The J gene is TRBJ1-1, the V gene TRBV7-9, with D perhaps matching TRBD1 (6 bases). Per germline, CDR1 SEHNR and CDR2 FQNEAQ (reference sequence). The germline V and J ends were trimmed by 6 bases and 0 bases, with 14 bases remaining between them. The CDR3 is 15 residues long. The CDR3 loop is CASRDPTGMNTEAFF. The CDR3 region has the DNA TGTGCCAGCAGGGACCCGACAGGCATGAACACTGAAGCTTTCTTT.

This clone was seen a few times. This chain joins TRBV30 and TRBJ1-1; D is undetermined. Trimming removed 0 bases from V and 5 bases from J, with 13 bases in between. The CDR3 extends over 14 amino acids. In germline, CDR1 is GTSNPN, CDR2 SVGIG (reference sequence). The CDR3 spells CAWSVLGLGTEAFF. In DNA form, the CDR3 reads TGTGCCTGGAGTGTACTCGGTCTAGGTACTGAAGCTTTCTTT.

This chain connects TRBV2 to TRBJ2-7, with no clear D. V was pared by 7 bases and J by 3 bases, with 10 bases between. Germline-derived CDR1 and CDR2 are SNHLY and FYNNEI. The CDR3 loop spans 12 amino acids. The chain's CDR3 is CASTPTLYEQYF. CDR3 sequence (DNA): TGTGCCAGCACCCCTACCCTCTACGAGCAGTACTTC.

The chain couples TRBV7-2 to TRBJ2-3; D ambiguous. The CDR3 has 15 residues. CDR1 SGHTA and CDR2 FQGNSA come from the germline V gene. V shed 5 bases and J shed 3 bases, with 15 bases lying between them. CDR3 in DNA: TGTGCCAGCAGCCTCCTTTTTTCAGATACAGATACGCAGTATTTT. The encoded protein is CASSLLFSDTDTQYF.

The chain has TRBV4-1 and TRBJ2-1; D is possibly TRBD1 or TRBD2 (5 bases each). In germline, CDR1 is MGHRA, CDR2 YSYEKL. The CDR3 length is 15 residues. Trimming took off 4 bases at V and 0 bases at J, with 10 bases between the two ends. CDR3 in amino acids: CASSLGTSSYNEQFF. CDR3 DNA: TGCGCCAGCAGCCTCGGGACCAGCTCCTACAATGAGCAGTTCTTC.

This clone was recorded only once. The chain employs TRBV30 and TRBJ2-3; 7 bases map to TRBD1. The V gene's germline CDR1 is GTSNPN and CDR2 SVGIG (reference sequence). V was clipped by 0 bases and J by 12 bases; unmatched bases: 21. The CDR3 totals 17 residues. The CDR3 is CAWSVRTGTVFYPHQYF. DNA for the CDR3: TGTGCCTGGAGTGTACGAACCGGGACAGTCTTCTACCCTCATCAGTATTTT.

The chain has TRBV29-1 and TRBJ2-1, with D perhaps matching TRBD2 (6 bases). V lost 7 bases and J lost 6, with 13 bases in between. CDR1 is SQVTM, CDR2 ANQGSEA, per germline. The CDR3 extends over 12 amino acids. The CDR3 is CSAATRTNEQFF. In DNA, the CDR3 is TGCAGCGCCGCGACTAGAACCAATGAGCAGTTCTTC.

This clone has more than one count but fewer than ten. The chain employs TRBV23-1 and TRBJ2-5, with 9 bases lining up with TRBD2. TRBV23-1 is noted as an ORF with a role that remains uncertain. CDR3 length: 22 amino acids. Trimming at V came to 2 bases and at J to 2 bases, leaving 24 bases not matched to a gene. In DNA form, the CDR3 reads TGCGCCAGCAGTCAAATTCCCCGGGAGAAGCGGGAGGTTAAATGGTGGCAAGAGACCCAGTACTTC. Its translation: CASSQIPREKREVKWWQETQYF.

The chain uses TRBV5-1 and TRBJ1-2; D gene unclear. Germline V CDR1 and CDR2: SGHRS, YFSETQ. V was shortened by 1 base and J by 2 bases, with 15 bases between the two germline ends. CDR3 length: 16 amino acids. CDR3 amino acids: CASSLLRSDSNYGYTF. The CDR3, as DNA: TGCGCCAGCAGCTTGTTAAGGTCAGATTCGAACTATGGCTACACCTTC.

This chain links TRBV5-6 with TRBJ2-1; D call uncertain. The CDR3 is made up of 12 amino acids. CDR1 is SGHDT and CDR2 is YYEEEE in the germline V gene. V was cut by 2 bases and J by 8 bases, with 8 bases left in between. As DNA, the CDR3 is TGTGCCAGCAGCTTAAAATCTGATGAGCAGTTCTTC. It specifies CASSLKSDEQFF. Together with reference TRBV5-6 and TRBJ2-1, the CDR3 gives the full variable domain: DAGVTQSPTHLIKTRGQQVTLRCSPKSGHDTVSWYQQALGQGPQFIFQYYEEEERQRGNFPDRFSGHQFPNYSSELNVNALLLGDSALYLCASSLKSDEQFFGPGTRLTVL.

This clone was detected once. The chain carries TRBV15 and TRBJ2-2; 16 bases fit TRBD2. In germline, CDR1 is LNHNV, CDR2 YYDKDF (reference sequence). The V gene end was trimmed by 4 bases and the J gene end by 8 bases; junction bases not matched to a gene: 10. The CDR3 runs 18 residues. CDR3 region: CATSILPGLAGGLGELFF. The CDR3 DNA reads as TGTGCCACCAGCATCCTCCCGGGACTAGCGGGGGGGCTGGGGGAGCTGTTTTTT. Supplemented by reference TRBV15 and TRBJ2-2, the full variable domain reads DAMVIQNPRYQVTQFGKPVTLSCSQTLNHNVMYWYQQKSSQAPKLLFHYYDKDFNNEADTPDNFQSRRPNTSFCFLDIRSPGLGDTAMYLCATSILPGLAGGLGELFFGEGSRLTVL.

The rearrangement uses TRBV4-3 and TRBJ2-2; a weak D match, TRBD1 (5 bases). Trimming removed 3 bases from V and 4 bases from J, with 12 bases in between. The CDR3 runs 15 residues. Per germline, CDR1 LGHNA and CDR2 YSLEER. CDR3: CASSHQMQGTGELFF. In nucleotides, the CDR3 is TGCGCCAGCAGCCACCAAATGCAGGGCACCGGGGAGCTGTTTTTT.

The rearrangement joins TRBV4-3 to TRBJ2-1, with 8 bases aligning to TRBD1. The J segment lost 9 bases and the V segment lost 1 base, leaving 2 bases of the junction unmatched. The CDR3 consists of 13 residues. From germline, CDR1 is LGHNA and CDR2 YSLEER. The CDR3 bases are TGCGCCAGCAGCCAAGGTGACAGGGGTGAGCAGTTCTTC. Its translation is CASSQGDRGEQFF.

Here the CDR3 DNA reads TGTGCCAGCAGGACTATCGGCACAAGCTACGAGCAGTACTTC. Translated: CASRTIGTSYEQYF. The rearrangement uses TRBV6-1 and TRBJ2-7; tentative D call: TRBD2 (5 bases). The CDR3 contains 14 residues. Per germline, CDR1 MNHNS and CDR2 SASEGT. Trimming left V 6 bases short and J 3 bases short, with 15 bases between.

The chain carries TRBV7-8 and TRBJ2-7; 9 bases agree with TRBD2. V shed 2 bases, J shed 3 bases, and the junction held 5 bases outside the gene matches. Germline-derived CDR1 and CDR2 are SGHVS and FQNEAQ. The CDR3 sequence is 15 residues long. The CDR3 spells CASSLRGRALYEQYF. CDR3 nucleotides: TGTGCCAGCAGCTTACGCGGGAGGGCCCTCTACGAGCAGTACTTC.

The chain recombines TRBV9 with TRBJ1-2, with no clear D. Trimming took off 0 bases at V and 2 bases at J, with 8 bases between the two ends. From germline, CDR1 is SGDLS and CDR2 YYNGEE. This CDR3 has 14 residues. The CDR3 DNA sequence: TGTGCCAGCAGCGTAGATTGGGCGAACTATGGCTACACCTTC. It specifies CASSVDWANYGYTF.

The CDR3 sequence: CASSASGTSDRAIPYNEQFF. In nucleotides, the CDR3 is TGTGCCAGCAGTGCGTCCGGGACTAGCGACCGCGCCATCCCCTACAATGAGCAGTTCTTC. The V and J genes are TRBV28 and TRBJ2-1, with 10 nucleotides matching TRBD2. This CDR3 contains 20 residues. V was pared by 5 bases and J by 2 bases, with 18 bases of the junction left unmatched. The germline V gene has CDR1 MDHEN and CDR2 SYDVKM.

The chain uses TRBV28 and TRBJ2-7; possibly TRBD1 for D (5 bases). CDR3 length equals 14 residues. Trimming took 2 bases from V and 2 from J, leaving 10 bases between them. Germline V lookup: CDR1 MDHEN, CDR2 SYDVKM. This CDR3 reads CASSLVDRTYEQYF. In DNA form, the CDR3 reads TGTGCCAGCAGTTTAGTTGACAGAACCTACGAGCAGTACTTC.

Judged by abundance, this clone is medium-sized. V usage is TRBV10-3 and J usage is TRBJ2-2; D gene unclear. From germline, CDR1 is ENHRY and CDR2 SYGVKD. V lost 0 bases, J lost 0 bases, and 8 bases lay in between. This CDR3 contains 16 residues. CDR3 region: CAISESGGANTGELFF. CDR3 sequence (DNA): TGTGCCATCAGTGAGTCGGGCGGCGCGAACACCGGGGAGCTGTTTTTT.

The chain carries TRBV2 and TRBJ1-1; unclear D gene. The CDR3 consists of 15 residues. The germline CDR1 and CDR2 sequences are SNHLY and FYNNEI. V gave up 5 bases and J gave up 4 bases, with 17 bases separating them. This CDR3 is CASSPRFPGVTEAFF. In DNA form, the CDR3 reads TGTGCCAGCAGTCCTCGCTTCCCTGGGGTCACTGAAGCTTTCTTT.

V and J are TRBV27 and TRBJ2-1; D is uncertain. The CDR3 consists of 13 residues. Germline V gene sequence: CDR1 MNHEY, CDR2 SMNVEV (reference sequence). Trimming took 4 bases from V and 2 from J, leaving 6 bases between them. CDR3 sequence reads: CASSSTAYNEQFF. DNA for the CDR3: TGTGCCAGCAGTTCCACCGCCTACAATGAGCAGTTCTTC.

The V and J genes are TRBV28 and TRBJ2-3; TRBD2 matches at 8 bases. The CDR3 spans 14 residues. Germline V lookup: CDR1 MDHEN, CDR2 SYDVKM. V was pared by 3 bases and J by 3 bases, with 2 bases of the junction left unmatched. This CDR3 reads CASSFVAGTDTQYF. Here the CDR3 DNA reads TGTGCCAGCAGTTTCGTAGCGGGAACAGATACGCAGTATTTT.

The chain combines TRBV7-9 with TRBJ2-4, with 9 bases aligning to TRBD1. The CDR3 is 16 residues long. Germline trimming cut 5 bases from V and 6 bases from J; bases unmatched to any gene: 11. From germline, CDR1 is SEHNR and CDR2 FQNEAQ (reference sequence). The CDR3 sequence is CASSPIEQGAGNIQYF. The CDR3 DNA reads TGTGCCAGCAGCCCAATCGAACAGGGGGCCGGAAACATTCAGTACTTC.

The V and J genes are TRBV4-2 and TRBJ2-1, with D possibly being TRBD1 (5 bases). V shed 1 base and J shed 14 bases, with 21 bases lying between them. The CDR3 has 15 residues. Germline assignment: CDR1 LGHNA and CDR2 YNFKEQ. CDR3 sequence reads: CASSQGGGRALEKFF. CDR3 coding DNA: TGTGCCAGCAGCCAAGGAGGTGGCAGGGCCCTCGAAAAGTTCTTC.

This clone was seen once. The rearrangement joins TRBV15 to TRBJ2-7, with D maybe TRBD1 (6 bases). V was shortened by 2 bases and J by 1 base, with 9 bases between the two germline ends. The CDR3 runs 14 residues. In germline, CDR1 is LNHNV, CDR2 YYDKDF (reference sequence). Written as DNA, the CDR3 is TGTGCCACCAGCAGACACAGGGTTTCCTACGAGCAGTACTTC. It specifies CATSRHRVSYEQYF.

This chain joins TRBV6-1 and TRBJ2-1; 7 bases line up with TRBD1. Trimming at V came to 9 bases and at J to 5 bases, leaving 10 bases not matched to a gene. Germline V gives CDR1 MNHNS, CDR2 SASEGT. The CDR3 totals 14 residues. CDR3 region: CASLTGTANNEQFF. Written as DNA, the CDR3 is TGTGCCAGTTTGACCGGGACAGCTAACAATGAGCAGTTCTTC.

The chain links TRBV11-2 to TRBJ1-6; D is unresolved. CDR1 is SGHAT, CDR2 FQNNGV, per germline. The V end lost 0 bases, the J end lost 7 bases, and 13 bases lay between the germline ends. This CDR3 spans 16 amino acids. The CDR3 DNA follows: TGTGCCAGCAGCTTAGAACTCCGAGGGTGGAATTCACCCCTCCACTTT. Protein sequence: CASSLELRGWNSPLHF.

The CDR3, as DNA: TGCGCCAGCAGCCACGCCGGCGGGGCGGGGGGGCCGAGTCATTATTTT. This sequence encodes CASSHAGGAGGPSHYF. The rearrangement joins TRBV4-3 to TRBJ2-3, with TRBD2 identical over 9 bases. Germline V lookup: CDR1 LGHNA, CDR2 YSLEER. There are 16 residues in the CDR3. Trimming removed 3 bases from V and 15 bases from J; junction bases left unmatched: 19.